The entry below gives a single TCR delta chain sequence along with its context. Its antigen is currently not known. The protein recorded in TCRdb matches a much larger clone and deviates from this DNA's translation at residue 4, suggesting a read error; the protein here is obtained by translating the DNA. These data are taken from a study of Vγ9Vδ2 T cells in congenital toxoplasmosis (dated by TCRdb to the early 2020s). Regarding the study in general: Congenital toxoplasmosis was diagnosed using IgG, IgM and IgA serology, Western blot and an in-house interferon-gamma release assay. Repertoire sequencing was done on samples from infants at 2 months after birth and at 1 year of age. At 2 months, TCR sequencing included about five infected and around ten uninfected infants, while at 1 year the sequenced group was 3 infected and 4 uninfected infants. Gamma and delta chain CDR3 repertoires of sorted blood gammadelta T cells were compared between congenitally T. gondii-infected and uninfected infants. The paper's findings and limits, for the study overall: Two months was the earliest age with enough suitable sample material for TCR repertoire analysis, so newborn repertoires were not sequenced. Germline-encoded fetal-type TRDV2 CDR3 sequences seemed to be more prevalent in infected than in uninfected 2-month-old infants, with an in utero expansion footprint being suggested. A public TRGV9 clonotype was highly prevalent in both infected and uninfected infants. Compared with uninfected infants, infected infants at 2 months appeared to have fewer N additions in their TRGV9 and TRDV2 CDR3s, and this was especially true for TRDV2-TRDJ1 sequences. Repertoire differences between infected and uninfected infants were less clearly seen at 1 year of age than at 2 months.

CDR1 and CDR2 are read off the germline V gene as TSWWSYY and QGS. The CDR3 has 16 amino acids, counting the end cysteine and phenylalanine. Just CDR3 DNA is preserved here, 48 bases in frame from base 1. The same treatment, consisting of spiramycin and/or pyrimethamine plus sulfadiazine plus folinic acid, was given to the mothers of both infected and uninfected infants. All infants, both infected and uninfected, were delivered at term after more than 37 weeks of gestation. About 1 mL of blood was processed into PBMCs by Lymphoprep gradient centrifugation, after which the PBMCs were cryopreserved in liquid nitrogen and shipped to Belgium. Thawed PBMCs were labeled with Zombie NIR viability dye and stained with CD3, TCR gammadelta, Vgamma9 and Vdelta2 antibodies. A FACSAria III was used to sort CD3+ TCRgammadelta+ T cells, reaching a mean purity of roughly 98%. For each sample, the RNeasy Micro Kit was used to isolate RNA from around 10,000 sorted gammadelta T cells. Infants were born to mothers enrolled with primary T. gondii infection during pregnancy. Peripheral blood samples from the infants were taken at an outpatient microbiology and virology center in Pavia, Italy.

cDNA was generated in one tube by template-switch reverse transcription with TRGC- and TRDC-specific primers, using SuperScript II. The TRGC primer was designed for binding to both the TRGC1 and TRGC2 constant genes. Amplification of TRG and TRD was done with the KAPA Real-Time Library Amplification Kit, and AMPure XP beads were used for purification between steps. Illumina sequencing adapters were added by index PCR using the Nextera XT Index Kit. An Illumina MiSeq running the V2 300 kit was used to sequence the TRG and TRD amplicons, producing 150 bp paired-end reads. From the authors' description of their analysis: Before any further analysis, FastQC version 0.11.8 was used to assess read quality. Reads were aligned against the TRG or TRD reference genes from GenBank, and CDR3 sequences were constructed using MiXCR version 3.0.3. MiXCR defaults were kept, except that TRDD gene segments were assembled using 3 rather than 5 consecutive nucleotides. N additions, CDR3 length, J segment length and clonotype sharing between samples were calculated with VDJtools version 1.2.1. Out-of-frame CDR3 sequences and those containing stop codons were excluded from analysis. To look for overlap, the infant repertoires were checked against previously published Vgamma9Vdelta2 repertoires from fetal, cord blood and adult blood. TCRdb reanalyzed the public reads with the CATT caller, and identical DNA sequences were merged afterwards. It is TCRdb's table, rather than the study itself, that gives the V and J calls and clone size. This sample gives several hundred delta-chain clones in total; around 50% of them show up just once. Jointly, the top ten make up roughly 27% of the sample.

The specimen was gamma-delta T cells from blood. This TCR derives from a child under 10 years old born to a mother with Toxoplasma gondii infection during pregnancy, either congenitally infected or uninfected (not recorded which). The rearrangement joined TRDV1 to TRDJ1, with a weak D call of TRDD3 (6 bases match). TCRdb is silent on the J gene; assignment here came from matching the DNA to germline. The CDR3 region: CALREPAWGPTHKLIF. The nucleotide sequence is TGTGCTCTTCGGGAACCCGCTTGGGGGCCGACTCATAAACTCATCTTT.